The 9 T cell receptor beta chains given below trace back to one sample, sequenced in a study of blood T cell repertoires in COVID-19. Sequenced by immunoSEQ multiplex PCR; TCRdb stores in-frame clones only, minus some. This sample has about 200,000 clones, with nearly 90% found just once. Sequencing used PBMCs or T cells enriched from blood (not recorded which). The receptors come from a woman in her 30s with acute COVID-19.

V usage is TRBV4-1 and J usage is TRBJ2-5, with D maybe TRBD1 (6 bases). V lost 0 bases, J lost 3 bases, and 17 bases lay in between. The CDR3 totals 17 residues. Germline CDR1 reads MGHRA; CDR2 reads YSYEKL. The CDR3 sequence is CASSQDLAGTQKETQYF. In DNA, the CDR3 is TGCGCCAGCAGCCAAGATCTCGCCGGGACACAGAAAGAGACCCAGTACTTC.

V usage is TRBV6-2 or TRBV6-3 and J usage is TRBJ1-1, with 8 nucleotides matching TRBD1. In germline, CDR1 is MNHEY, CDR2 SVGEGT. The CDR3 extends over 15 amino acids. The junction had 6 bases not matched to a gene; V was cut back by 6 bases and J by 0 bases. The CDR3 loop is CASSRTGLMNTEAFF. The CDR3 DNA sequence: TGTGCCAGCAGCAGGACAGGGCTCATGAACACTGAAGCTTTCTTT.

The count of this clone is one. The rearrangement links TRBV12-3 or TRBV12-4 to TRBJ1-2, with a possible D match to TRBD1 (6 bases). V lost 5 bases to trimming and J lost 8 bases, with 15 bases between them. The CDR3 runs to 13 residues. The CDR3 nucleotides are TGTGCCAGCAGTCTACAGGGAAAGCGGGGCTACACCTTC. This gives the protein CASSLQGKRGYTF.

The J gene is TRBJ2-5, the V gene TRBV2; D unresolved. Germline V gives CDR1 SNHLY, CDR2 FYNNEI. CDR3 length: 15 amino acids. Trimming shortened V by 3 bases and J by 0 bases, and 11 bases separated the two germline ends. The CDR3 is CASSDSATDQETQYF. CDR3 DNA sequence: TGTGCCAGCAGTGATTCGGCCACAGACCAAGAGACCCAGTACTTC.

This clone was observed at least ten times. The rearrangement uses TRBV4-1 and TRBJ1-4; unclear D gene. V lost 1 base and J 3 bases, leaving 9 bases between the germline ends. Looked up from germline, CDR1 is MGHRA and CDR2 is YSYEKL. The length of the CDR3 is 15 residues. The CDR3 loop is CASSQVRGSNEKLFF. CDR3 sequence (DNA): TGCGCCAGCAGCCAAGTGCGGGGTTCTAATGAAAAACTGTTTTTT.

This chain connects TRBV28 to TRBJ2-7; possible D gene TRBD2, 6 bases. Germline loops: CDR1 MDHEN, CDR2 SYDVKM. Trimming removed 5 bases from V and 2 bases from J, with 16 bases in between. This CDR3 comprises 15 residues. The CDR3 loop is CASSPRGGKAYEQYF. In DNA form, the CDR3 reads TGTGCCAGCAGTCCCCGTGGAGGGAAGGCCTACGAGCAGTACTTC.

The chain has TRBV29-1 and TRBJ1-1, with TRBD1 matching over 7 bases. This CDR3 has 13 amino acids. V trimming: 7 bases; J trimming: 4 bases; junction bases outside the gene matches: 9. Germline loops: CDR1 SQVTM, CDR2 ANQGSEA. This CDR3 reads CSAQTGPGTEAFF. The CDR3 region has the DNA TGCAGCGCACAGACAGGGCCGGGCACTGAAGCTTTCTTT.

This chain uses TRBV19 with TRBJ1-1; 7 nucleotides align to TRBD1. The length of the CDR3 is 15 residues. The V segment lost 0 bases and the J segment 1 base; nucleotides outside the gene matches: 2. Germline lookup yields CDR1 LNHDA and CDR2 SQIVND (reference sequence). CDR3 sequence reads: CASSIDRDRNTEAFF. CDR3 nucleotides: TGTGCCAGTAGTATAGATCGGGACAGGAACACTGAAGCTTTCTTT.

The chain has TRBV4-1 and TRBJ1-5, with D perhaps matching TRBD1 (5 bases). The CDR3 contains 13 residues. The V end was cut by 4 bases, the J end by 7 bases, with 11 bases between. Germline CDR1 is MGHRA and CDR2 is YSYEKL. The CDR3 region is CASSLREGQPQHF. The DNA for the CDR3 is TGCGCCAGCAGCCTCAGGGAGGGACAGCCCCAGCATTTT.